Below are 13 T cell receptor beta chains sequenced from a single sample in a study of T cells in narcolepsy (dated by TCRdb to the late 2010s). The library was built by means of the immunoSEQ multiplex PCR assay. The table was pulled from immuneACCESS by TCRdb, which kept in-frame rearrangements only. Such tables lose some clones; where checked, under half of the loss comes from unresolved V genes, and the rest has no known cause. For this sample the table gives 35,000 to 40,000 clones, of which around 85% were detected only once. The ten largest clones represent roughly 1.6% of the sample. Sequencing was carried out using CD45RA- memory CD4+ T cells from PBMCs. The label giving this sample's cell subset or site can be read as: memory T cells sorted ex vivo from peripheral blood. These receptors were taken from a human donor with narcolepsy.

V gene TRBV6-5 combines with J gene TRBJ1-6; D is ambiguous. Between the trimmed V and J ends, which lost 6 bases and 8 bases, there was a span of 11 bases. The CDR3 consists of 13 residues. Germline CDR1 MNHEY, CDR2 SVGAGI. The CDR3 loop is CASRVMADSPLHF. Here the CDR3 DNA reads TGTGCCAGCAGGGTTATGGCCGATTCACCCCTCCACTTT.

In regard to this clone: At one of its ends the junction is not consistent with the germline gene, which may arise from a read error. The rearrangement joins TRBV19 to TRBJ1-2; 9 nucleotides agree with TRBD1. There are 12 residues in the CDR3. Per germline, CDR1 LNHDA and CDR2 SQIVND (reference sequence). CDR3 sequence (DNA): TGTGCCAGTAGTATCCGGACAGGGGTTCGAGCCTTC. Its translation is CASSIRTGVRAF.

This chain uses TRBV28 with TRBJ2-7, with 7 bases matching TRBD1. Germline V gene sequence: CDR1 MDHEN, CDR2 SYDVKM. The V segment lost 8 bases and the J segment 5 bases; nucleotides outside the gene matches: 6. The CDR3 extends over 12 amino acids. The CDR3 DNA reads as TGTGCCAGCCACAGGGGAACGAACGAGCAGTACTTC. Its protein product is CASHRGTNEQYF.

This rearrangement joins TRBV5-8 to TRBJ1-5, with 7 bases that match TRBD1. The trim removed 3 bases at V and 7 bases at J, leaving 7 bases unmatched. The CDR3 has 14 residues. Germline CDR1 reads SGHTS; CDR2 reads YDEGEE. CDR3 bases: TGTGCCAGCAGCTCTCGACAGGGTCCCCAGCCCCAGCATTTT. Translated, it gives CASSSRQGPQPQHF.

The chain has TRBV6-6 and TRBJ1-6; D not resolved. Trimming pared 6 bases from V and 10 bases from J, leaving 22 bases between. CDR3 length: 16 amino acids. Germline assignment: CDR1 MNHNY and CDR2 SVGAGI (reference sequence). CDR3 residues: CASSIGLGRVQSPLHF. CDR3 nucleotides: TGTGCCAGCAGCATTGGGCTTGGTAGGGTCCAATCACCCCTCCACTTT.

The chain combines TRBV7-3 with TRBJ2-3, with 7 positions matching TRBD1. Trimming took 5 bases from V and 4 from J; bases not matched to a gene: 3. This CDR3 comprises 13 residues. Germline CDR1 is SGHTA and CDR2 is FQGTGA. The CDR3 DNA reads as TGTGCCAGCAGCCCTCAGGGGGCAGATACGCAGTATTTT. Its protein product is CASSPQGADTQYF.

The chain combines TRBV5-1 with TRBJ1-4; a weak D match, TRBD1 (6 bases). The CDR3 covers 14 residues. Germline V gives CDR1 SGHRS, CDR2 YFSETQ. Trimming removed 2 bases from V and 3 bases from J, with 8 bases in between. The CDR3, as DNA: TGCGCCAGCAGCTTAAGGACAGCTAATGAAAAACTGTTTTTT. Translating it yields CASSLRTANEKLFF.

J is TRBJ2-7 and V is TRBV28, with D unresolved. V lost 3 bases and J lost 5, with 11 bases in between. The CDR3 spans 13 residues. The V gene's germline CDR1 is MDHEN and CDR2 SYDVKM. The CDR3 DNA sequence: TGTGCCAGCAGTTTCCTCGGTCCCCACGAGCAGTACTTC. Amino acids: CASSFLGPHEQYF.

The chain links TRBV7-2 to TRBJ1-6; a possible D gene is TRBD1 (6 bases). Germline lookup yields CDR1 SGHTA and CDR2 FQGNSA. The CDR3 extends over 15 amino acids. Between the trimmed V and J ends, which lost 1 base and 10 bases, there was a span of 14 bases. The CDR3 DNA sequence: TGTGCCAGCAGCTTAGAAGGCAGGGGACAATCACCCCTCCACTTT. This encodes CASSLEGRGQSPLHF. Using reference TRBV7-2 and TRBJ1-6 for the parts outside the CDR3, the full variable domain is GAGVSQSPSNKVTEKGKDVELRCDPISGHTALYWYRQSLGQGLEFLIYFQGNSAPDKSGLPSDRFSAERTGGSVSTLTIQRTQQEDSAVYLCASSLEGRGQSPLHFGNGTRLTVT.

The genes are TRBV15 and TRBJ2-5; possibly TRBD2 for D (6 bases). The CDR3 is made up of 14 amino acids. The germline V gene encodes CDR1 LNHNV and CDR2 YYDKDF (reference sequence). Trimming cost V 1 base and J 7 bases, with 13 bases left between them. CDR3 bases: TGTGCCACCAGCAGAGGAGCGGGCCTTGGGACCCAGTACTTC. This gives the protein CATSRGAGLGTQYF.

The chain has TRBV10-3 and TRBJ1-5, with 8 bases identical to TRBD1. Germline V lookup: CDR1 ENHRY, CDR2 SYGVKD. This CDR3 has 14 residues. V lost 4 bases and J lost 4; bases outside the gene matches: 3. Written as DNA, the CDR3 is TGTGCCATCAGTGGGGGGACAGGTAATCAGCCCCAGCATTTT. Protein sequence: CAISGGTGNQPQHF.

This chain joins TRBV5-1 and TRBJ2-7; weak D call: TRBD2 (6 bases). The V gene's germline CDR1 is SGHRS and CDR2 YFSETQ. This CDR3 region has 19 residues. Trimming left V 0 bases short and J 0 bases short, with 22 bases between. As DNA, the CDR3 is TGCGCCAGCAGCTTGGATTGGGTTGCGAGCGGGCGAAGCTCCTACGAGCAGTACTTC. It encodes CASSLDWVASGRSSYEQYF. Using reference TRBV5-1 and TRBJ2-7 for the parts outside the CDR3, the full variable domain is KAGVTQTPRYLIKTRGQQVTLSCSPISGHRSVSWYQQTPGQGLQFLFEYFSETQRNKGNFPGRFSGRQFSNSRSEMNVSTLELGDSALYLCASSLDWVASGRSSYEQYFGPGTRLTVT.

This clone was detected only a few times. The rearrangement links TRBV19 to TRBJ1-1; tentative D call: TRBD1 (6 bases). The germline V and J ends were trimmed by 0 bases and 6 bases, with 14 bases remaining between them. The CDR3 contains 15 residues. Germline V lookup: CDR1 LNHDA, CDR2 SQIVND (reference sequence). CDR3 protein: CASSIDLTGASEAFF. CDR3 sequence (DNA): TGTGCCAGTAGTATAGATCTTACGGGGGCGTCTGAAGCTTTCTTT.